Described below is a single T cell receptor beta chain sequence and its context. Its specificity is not known. With the 5' RACE reads reprocessed, TCRdb shows one record per CDR3 protein and no DNA. With about 160,000 distinct CDR3 sequences in the sample, the ten largest clones hold around 18%. The data were obtained in a study of T cells expressing NK-cell markers. Study observations and caveats: The CD3+CD56-NKG2C+ fraction was also led by these clonotypes in a few donors. Dominant NKG2C+ clonotypes accounted for roughly 1.0-8% of CD8+ T cells in several donors.

The CDR3 has 16 amino acids. Germline assignment: CDR1 DFQATT and CDR2 SNEGSKA (reference sequence). The specimen sequenced was blood T cells: a sorted CD56 or NKG2C T cell subset, CD4+ or CD8+ T cells, or bulk PBMC T cells (not recorded which). This rearrangement joins TRBV20-1 to TRBJ2-6. The clonotype comes from a woman between 18 and 69 years old in good health. The CDR3 region is CSARDFKFSGANVLTF.